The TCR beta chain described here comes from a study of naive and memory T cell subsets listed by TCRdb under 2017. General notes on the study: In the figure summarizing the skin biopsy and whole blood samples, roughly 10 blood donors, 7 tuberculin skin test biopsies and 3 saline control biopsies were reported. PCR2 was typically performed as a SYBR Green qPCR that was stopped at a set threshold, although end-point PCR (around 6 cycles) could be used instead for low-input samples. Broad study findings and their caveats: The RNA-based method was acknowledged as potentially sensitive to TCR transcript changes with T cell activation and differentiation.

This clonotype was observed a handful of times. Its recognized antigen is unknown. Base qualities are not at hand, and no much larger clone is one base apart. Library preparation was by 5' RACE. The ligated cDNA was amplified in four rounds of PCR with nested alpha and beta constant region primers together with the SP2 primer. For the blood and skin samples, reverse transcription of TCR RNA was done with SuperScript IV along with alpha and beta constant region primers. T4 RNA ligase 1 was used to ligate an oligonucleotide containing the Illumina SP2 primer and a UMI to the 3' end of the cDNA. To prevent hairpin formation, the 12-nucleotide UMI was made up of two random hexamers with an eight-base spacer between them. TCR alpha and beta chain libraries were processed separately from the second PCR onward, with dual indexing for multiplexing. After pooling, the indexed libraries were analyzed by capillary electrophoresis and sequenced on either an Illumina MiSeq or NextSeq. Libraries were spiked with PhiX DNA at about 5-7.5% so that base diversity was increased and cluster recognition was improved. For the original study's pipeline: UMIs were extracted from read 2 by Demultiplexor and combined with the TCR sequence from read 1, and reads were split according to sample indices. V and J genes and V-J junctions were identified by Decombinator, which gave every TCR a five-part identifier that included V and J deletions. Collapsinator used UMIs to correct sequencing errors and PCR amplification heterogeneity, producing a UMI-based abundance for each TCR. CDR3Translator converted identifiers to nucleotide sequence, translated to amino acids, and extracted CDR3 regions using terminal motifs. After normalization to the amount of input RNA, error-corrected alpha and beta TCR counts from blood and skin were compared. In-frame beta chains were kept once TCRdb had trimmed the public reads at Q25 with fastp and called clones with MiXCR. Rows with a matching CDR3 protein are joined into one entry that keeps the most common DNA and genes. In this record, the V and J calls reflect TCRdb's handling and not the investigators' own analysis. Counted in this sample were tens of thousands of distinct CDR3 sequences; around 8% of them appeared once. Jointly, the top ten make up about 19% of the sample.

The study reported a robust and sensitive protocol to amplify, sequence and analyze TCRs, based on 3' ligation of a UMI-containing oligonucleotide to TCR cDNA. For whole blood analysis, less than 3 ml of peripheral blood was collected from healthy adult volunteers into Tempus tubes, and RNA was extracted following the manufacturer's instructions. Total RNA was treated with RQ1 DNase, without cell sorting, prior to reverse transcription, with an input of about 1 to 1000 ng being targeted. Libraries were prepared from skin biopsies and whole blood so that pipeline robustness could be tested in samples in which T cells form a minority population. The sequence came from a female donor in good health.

In nucleotide form, the sequence is TGTGCCAGCAGCCTTAGAGAACTTGGCGGAGGAAACTATGGCTACACCTTC. It is translated as CASSLRELGGGNYGYTF. The rearranged chain carries TRBV7-8 and TRBJ1-2; no D gene is confidently identified. CDR1 and CDR2 were assigned from the germline V gene as SGHVS and FQNEAQ. V was cut back by 5 bases and J by 2 bases, leaving a gap of 21 bases between them. The CDR3 goes from the cysteine to the phenylalanine over 17 residues. Only CDR3 DNA is held: 51 bases, read in frame from base 1.